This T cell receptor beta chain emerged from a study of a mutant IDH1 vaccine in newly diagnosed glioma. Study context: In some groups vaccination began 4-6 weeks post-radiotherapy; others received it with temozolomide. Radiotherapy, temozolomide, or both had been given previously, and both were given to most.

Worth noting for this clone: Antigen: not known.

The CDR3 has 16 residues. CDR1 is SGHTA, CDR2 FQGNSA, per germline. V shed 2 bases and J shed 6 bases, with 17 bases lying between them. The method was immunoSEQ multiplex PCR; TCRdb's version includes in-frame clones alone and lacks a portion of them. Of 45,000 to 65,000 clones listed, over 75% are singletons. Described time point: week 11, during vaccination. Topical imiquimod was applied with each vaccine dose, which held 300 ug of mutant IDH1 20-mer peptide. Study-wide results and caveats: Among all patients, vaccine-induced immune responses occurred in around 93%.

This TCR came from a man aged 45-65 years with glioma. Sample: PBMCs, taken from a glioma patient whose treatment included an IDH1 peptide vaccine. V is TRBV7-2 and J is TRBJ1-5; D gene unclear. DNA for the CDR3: TGTGCCAGCAGCTTACGGTCCGTCGATTCGGGTCAGCCCCAGCATTTT. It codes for CASSLRSVDSGQPQHF.